This entry lists 24 T cell receptor beta chains sequenced from one sample in a study of blood T cell repertoires in COVID-19. Measured with immunoSEQ multiplex PCR; TCRdb has only the in-frame clones, and not every one. In the table there are around 250,000 clones, 85% to 90% of which are singletons. The sample was peripheral blood. The receptors come from a man aged 18 to 30 with active or convalescent COVID-19.

This clone is judged medium-sized. The V call is TRBV7-9, the J call TRBJ1-1, with D unclear. Per germline, CDR1 SEHNR and CDR2 FQNEAQ (reference sequence). V lost 5 bases and J lost 1, with 8 bases in between. This CDR3 has 13 residues. This CDR3 is CASSPESNTEAFF. CDR3 sequence (DNA): TGTGCCAGCAGCCCCGAGTCGAACACTGAAGCTTTCTTT.

The chain carries TRBV10-2 and TRBJ1-1; D may be TRBD1 (6 bases). With 7 bases removed from V and 4 bases from J, the gap between germline ends came to 16 bases. This CDR3 has 14 amino acids. The germline CDR1 and CDR2 sequences are WSHSY and SAAADI. In DNA, the CDR3 is TGCGCCAGCACCGAACAGGGTATTGGCACTGAAGCTTTCTTT. Residues: CASTEQGIGTEAFF.

This chain links TRBV6-6 with TRBJ1-3; D is unresolved. This CDR3 contains 15 residues. Trimming took 0 bases from V and 2 from J, leaving 8 bases between them. Per germline, CDR1 MNHNY and CDR2 SVGAGI (reference sequence). The CDR3 DNA follows: TGTGCCAGCAGTTACTCGGGCAGGACTGGAAACACCATATATTTT. Amino acids: CASSYSGRTGNTIYF.

The chain joins TRBV28 to TRBJ1-4, with 7 bases lining up with TRBD1. Germline values: CDR1 MDHEN, CDR2 SYDVKM. The CDR3 runs 14 residues. Germline trimming cut 10 bases from V and 3 bases from J; bases unmatched to any gene: 8. The CDR3 reads CATSLQGSNEKLFF. CDR3 coding DNA: TGTGCCACTTCCCTACAGGGGTCTAATGAAAAACTGTTTTTT.

This clone appeared a few times. This chain uses TRBV5-1 with TRBJ2-7; tentatively, D is TRBD2 (6 bases). The CDR3 length is 15 residues. V was shortened by 0 bases and J by 5 bases, with 15 bases between the two germline ends. Germline CDR1 SGHRS, CDR2 YFSETQ. The CDR3 bases are TGCGCCAGCAGCTTGGACGCGGGGTCCCCTAACGAGCAGTACTTC. It yields the protein CASSLDAGSPNEQYF.

The genes are TRBV28 and TRBJ2-5, with D perhaps TRBD2 (5 bases). V was shortened by 4 bases and J by 3 bases, with 18 bases between the two germline ends. The germline gives CDR1 MDHEN, CDR2 SYDVKM. This CDR3 region has 16 residues. CDR3 loop: CASSSTTSGWEETQYF. In DNA form, the CDR3 reads TGTGCCAGCAGTTCTACCACAAGCGGTTGGGAAGAGACCCAGTACTTC.

The gene calls are TRBV18 and TRBJ1-3; 7 nucleotides line up with TRBD1. With 2 bases clipped from V and 2 bases from J, the junction kept 6 bases outside the gene matches. The CDR3 loop spans 16 amino acids. In germline, CDR1 is KGHSH, CDR2 LQKENI. The CDR3, as DNA: TGTGCCAGCTCACCAACGGACAGGTTGGCTGGAAACACCATATATTTT. Encoded protein: CASSPTDRLAGNTIYF.

This clone occurred once. The chain joins TRBV19 to TRBJ2-5; weak D call: TRBD1 (6 bases). Looked up from germline, CDR1 is LNHDA and CDR2 is SQIVND (reference sequence). Trimming took 3 bases from V and 2 from J, leaving 7 bases between them. This CDR3 comprises 13 residues. Here the CDR3 reads CASSMGQQETQYF. CDR3 sequence (DNA): TGTGCCAGTAGTATGGGACAACAAGAGACCCAGTACTTC.

This chain connects TRBV27 to TRBJ1-6; no definite D call. Trimming stripped 3 bases from V and 6 bases from J, with 9 bases between. The CDR3 loop spans 14 amino acids. The germline CDR1 and CDR2 sequences are MNHEY and SMNVEV (reference sequence). This CDR3 reads CASSFWQSNSPLHF. Here the CDR3 DNA reads TGTGCCAGCAGTTTTTGGCAGTCTAATTCACCCCTCCACTTT.

This clone occurred once. The rearrangement joins TRBV19 to TRBJ1-1; 9 bases line up with TRBD1. The germline CDR1 and CDR2 sequences are LNHDA and SQIVND (reference sequence). The CDR3 has 12 amino acids. V lost 10 bases, J lost 3 bases, and 3 bases stayed unmatched. The CDR3 here is CATRDRDTEAFF. In nucleotides, the CDR3 is TGTGCCACCCGGGACAGGGACACTGAAGCTTTCTTT.

This chain uses TRBV3-1 (or the pseudogene TRBV3-2) with TRBJ2-2; 11 nucleotides line up with TRBD1. The CDR3 runs 16 residues. V gave up 6 bases and J gave up 7 bases; unmatched junction bases: 10. Per the germline V gene, CDR1 is LGHDT and CDR2 is YNNKEL (reference sequence). The CDR3 reads CASRRTGGAGSGELFF. For the CDR3, the DNA is TGTGCCAGCAGACGGACAGGGGGCGCGGGTAGCGGGGAGCTGTTTTTT.

The chain has TRBV9 and TRBJ1-2; no firm D call. V was clipped by 8 bases and J by 7 bases, with 15 bases between them. The CDR3 totals 12 residues. Germline V gene sequence: CDR1 SGDLS, CDR2 YYNGEE. The CDR3 nucleotides read TGTGCCAGTGCCGGGGTAGAATCTGGCTACACCTTC. Its translation is CASAGVESGYTF.

In its sample, this clone was seen once. This chain joins TRBV27 and TRBJ2-3; the D gene is possibly TRBD1 (5 bases). Germline CDR1 reads MNHEY; CDR2 reads SMNVEV (reference sequence). The V end was cut by 7 bases, the J end by 3 bases, with 20 bases between. The CDR3 extends over 16 amino acids. In DNA, the CDR3 is TGTGCCAGCACCTTGAGGATGACAGAAGGTACAGATACGCAGTATTTT. Translated, it gives CASTLRMTEGTDTQYF.

The CDR3: CASRGTDYTDTQYF. Here the CDR3 DNA reads TGTGCCAGCAGAGGGACAGACTACACAGATACGCAGTATTTT. This sequence joins TRBV3-1 (or the pseudogene TRBV3-2) and TRBJ2-3; 7 nucleotides line up with TRBD1. Unmatched junction bases numbered 5, after V lost 6 bases and J lost 2 bases. The CDR3 is 14 residues long. Germline V gene data show CDR1 as LGHDT and CDR2 as YNNKEL (reference sequence).

This clone was seen only a few times. The J gene is TRBJ1-1, the V gene TRBV18, with 8 bases identical to TRBD1. This CDR3 region has 17 residues. Trimming at V came to 3 bases and at J to 0 bases, leaving 9 bases not matched to a gene. Germline V gene lookup returns CDR1 KGHSH and CDR2 LQKENI. The DNA for the CDR3 is TGTGCCAGCTCACCTCAGGGGGCAGTGGGGTTGAACACTGAAGCTTTCTTT. It is translated as CASSPQGAVGLNTEAFF.

This clone was observed at least ten times. The chain recombines TRBV9 with TRBJ2-3, with TRBD2 identical over 11 bases. Trimming removed 3 bases from V and 1 base from J; junction bases left unmatched: 1. CDR3 length equals 15 residues. Germline V lookup: CDR1 SGDLS, CDR2 YYNGEE. CDR3: CASSELAGGTDTQYF. For the CDR3, the DNA is TGTGCCAGCAGCGAACTAGCGGGGGGCACAGATACGCAGTATTTT.

CDR3 nucleotides: TGTGCCAGTAGCAAGCAGGGGTTTGCAGCTTTCTTT. Translated: CASSKQGFAAFF. The chain joins TRBV19 to TRBJ1-1; TRBD1 is a possible D gene (6 bases). CDR1 and CDR2 (germline): LNHDA, SQIVND (reference sequence). This CDR3 contains 12 residues. V dropped 6 bases and J dropped 10 bases, with 15 bases sitting between them. The full variable domain, completed using reference TRBV19 and TRBJ1-1, is DGGITQSPKYLFRKEGQNVTLSCEQNLNHDAMYWYRQDPGQGLRLIYYSQIVNDFQKGDIAEGYSVSREKKESFPLTVTSAQKNPTAFYLCASSKQGFAAFFGQGTRLTVV.

This chain joins TRBV18 and TRBJ1-4; possibly TRBD1 for D (5 bases). V lost 5 bases, J lost 5 bases, and 15 bases lay in between. CDR1 KGHSH and CDR2 LQKENI come from the germline V gene. The CDR3 sequence is 15 residues long. CDR3 nucleotide sequence: TGTGCCAGCTCATTAGGGACTGAAAGGAATGAAAAACTGTTTTTT. Translating it yields CASSLGTERNEKLFF.

V gene TRBV24-1 combines with J gene TRBJ2-5; tentative D call: TRBD1 (5 bases). The CDR3 covers 14 residues. Germline CDR1 reads KGHDR; CDR2 reads SFDVKD. Trimming took 7 bases from V and 4 from J, leaving 15 bases between them. The CDR3 nucleotides read TGTGCCACCAGGGGCACAGGTGGATTAGAGACCCAGTACTTC. The encoded protein is CATRGTGGLETQYF.

V is TRBV3-1 (or the pseudogene TRBV3-2) and J is TRBJ2-2; the match to TRBD1 covers 7 bases. J was trimmed by 7 bases and V by 3 bases; bases with no gene match: 5. This CDR3 has 14 residues. In germline, CDR1 is LGHDT, CDR2 YNNKEL (reference sequence). This CDR3 reads CASSHNRGIGELFF. For the CDR3, the DNA is TGTGCCAGCAGCCACAACAGGGGAATCGGGGAGCTGTTTTTT.

The V and J genes are TRBV28 and TRBJ2-3, with 8 bases identical to TRBD2. V dropped 6 bases and J dropped 5; count of bases not matched to a gene: 10. This CDR3 is built from 15 residues. CDR1 is MDHEN and CDR2 is SYDVKM in the germline V gene. The chain's CDR3 is CASSSPGTSRDTQYF. The CDR3, as DNA: TGTGCCAGCAGCTCACCTGGGACTAGTCGAGATACGCAGTATTTT. Based on the CDR3 plus reference TRBV28 and TRBJ2-3, the full variable domain is DVKVTQSSRYLVKRTGEKVFLECVQDMDHENMFWYRQDPGLGLRLIYFSYDVKMKEKGDIPEGYSVSREKKERFSLILESASTNQTSMYLCASSSPGTSRDTQYFGPGTRLTVL.

This rearrangement joins TRBV10-2 to TRBJ2-7, with D tentatively TRBD1 (6 bases). Germline values: CDR1 WSHSY, CDR2 SAAADI. V was trimmed by 6 bases and J by 3 bases, leaving 12 bases between them. The CDR3 covers 13 residues. The CDR3 DNA reads TGCGCCAGCAGCCATAACAGGGACTACGAGCAGTACTTC. Residues: CASSHNRDYEQYF.

The chain combines TRBV27 with TRBJ1-2, with D perhaps TRBD1 (6 bases). The V gene's germline CDR1 is MNHEY and CDR2 SMNVEV (reference sequence). CDR3 size: 14 residues. Between the trimmed V and J ends, which lost 0 bases and 4 bases, there was a span of 9 bases. The CDR3 sequence: CASSLSGALYGYTF. The CDR3 DNA sequence: TGTGCCAGCAGTTTATCGGGGGCCCTCTATGGCTACACCTTC.

The chain has TRBV3-1 (or the pseudogene TRBV3-2) and TRBJ1-2; D gene ambiguous. Looked up from germline, CDR1 is LGHDT and CDR2 is YNNKEL (reference sequence). Trimming took 0 bases from V and 6 from J, leaving 8 bases between them. This CDR3 spans 13 amino acids. The CDR3 sequence: CASSQESANGYTF. The DNA for the CDR3 is TGTGCCAGCAGCCAAGAATCCGCGAATGGCTACACCTTC.